The present TCR beta chain was sequenced within a study of cytomegalovirus exposure and HLA in healthy donors. As regards this clone: Its target is not known.

Notes on the study in general: CMV serostatus was the only immune exposure information that was available. A later analysis linked a missense DCLRE1C variant to TCR beta V- and J-gene trimming.

The CDR3 sequence is 14 residues long. Trimming took 4 bases from V and 6 from J; bases not matched to a gene: 7. Germline V lookup: CDR1 SGHRS, CDR2 YFSETQ. The primer mix had 60 Vbeta and 13 Jbeta primers. The protocol was immunoSEQ multiplex PCR, while the TCRdb copy is restricted to in-frame clones and leaves out a portion. This table has 190,000 or so clones, under 90% appearing once. Input material: PBMCs. This TCR came from a boy between 2 and 10 years old in good health and CMV-seronegative. The chain couples TRBV5-1 to TRBJ2-3; TRBD2 aligns across 8 bases. The CDR3 is CASSPRGGIDTQYF. CDR3 DNA: TGCGCCAGCAGCCCCCGGGGGGGGATCGATACGCAGTATTTT.